A single sample is the source of the 8 T cell receptor beta chains below, sequenced in a study of blood T cell repertoires in COVID-19. Generated by immunoSEQ multiplex PCR, the TCRdb table keeps only in-frame clones and is missing some. The repertoire has 150,000 to 200,000 clones, approximately 80% of them found once; the top ten carry about 12%. The sample taken for sequencing was PBMCs or T cells enriched from blood (not recorded which). All receptors derive from a man aged 45 to 65 who had recovered from COVID-19.

The DNA for the CDR3 is TGTGCCTCCCACTACGGCGGAAACACCATATATTTT. Its translation: CASHYGGNTIYF. The rearrangement joins TRBV19 to TRBJ1-3, with D unclear. Trimming pared 11 bases from V and 4 bases from J, leaving 12 bases between. Germline CDR1 and CDR2: LNHDA and SQIVND (reference sequence). This CDR3 region has 12 residues.

The rearrangement joins TRBV6-2 or TRBV6-3 to TRBJ2-7; D remains unclear. Trimming shortened V by 4 bases and J by 5 bases, and 18 bases separated the two germline ends. This CDR3 comprises 15 residues. Germline CDR1 and CDR2: MNHEY and SVGEGT. The CDR3 loop reads CASSSDRRMSHEQYF. CDR3 bases: TGTGCCAGCAGTTCAGACCGGCGGATGTCCCACGAGCAGTACTTC.

The V gene is TRBV30, the J gene TRBJ1-5; D is perhaps TRBD1 (5 bases). The CDR3 length is 13 residues. In germline, CDR1 is GTSNPN, CDR2 SVGIG (reference sequence). Trimming pared 5 bases from V and 4 bases from J, leaving 12 bases between. CDR3 DNA sequence: TGTGCCTGGTCTCTGGGGGGGAATCAGCCCCAGCATTTT. Residues: CAWSLGGNQPQHF. The full variable domain, completed using reference TRBV30 and TRBJ1-5, is SQTIHQWPATLVQPVGSPLSLECTVEGTSNPNLYWYRQAAGRGLQLLFYSVGIGQISSEVPQNLSASRPQDRQFILSSKKLLLSDSGFYLCAWSLGGNQPQHFGDGTRLSIL.

This sequence joins TRBV2 and TRBJ2-1; 11 nucleotides agree with TRBD2. V was pared by 6 bases and J by 6 bases, with 7 bases of the junction left unmatched. CDR1 is SNHLY and CDR2 is FYNNEI in the germline V gene. This CDR3 has 15 residues. The CDR3: CASSGIAGGPNEQFF. The CDR3 region has the DNA TGTGCCAGCAGCGGTATAGCGGGGGGGCCCAATGAGCAGTTCTTC.

This chain connects TRBV10-3 to TRBJ1-2; 8 nucleotides match TRBD1. The CDR3 is 15 amino acids. V dropped 4 bases and J dropped 6; count of bases not matched to a gene: 10. The V gene's germline CDR1 is ENHRY and CDR2 SYGVKD. CDR3 in amino acids: CAISGTGQFGDGYTF. The CDR3 DNA follows: TGTGCCATCAGTGGGACAGGGCAGTTTGGGGATGGCTACACCTTC.

This chain joins TRBV7-3 and TRBJ2-4; D is uncertain. The CDR3 loop spans 9 amino acids. The germline V and J ends were trimmed by 5 bases and 16 bases, with 9 bases remaining between them. Germline V gene lookup returns CDR1 SGHTA and CDR2 FQGTGA. The CDR3 region is CASSVGAYF. As DNA, the CDR3 is TGTGCCAGCAGCGTAGGAGCTTACTTC.

The genes are TRBV24-1 and TRBJ2-5, with TRBD2 matching over 10 bases. V was clipped by 9 bases and J by 0 bases; unmatched bases: 6. This CDR3 region has 15 residues. The germline V gene has CDR1 KGHDR and CDR2 SFDVKD. CDR3 loop: CATGSTSGYQETQYF. The DNA of the CDR3 is TGTGCCACCGGCTCGACTAGCGGGTACCAAGAGACCCAGTACTTC.

The chain combines TRBV10-3 with TRBJ1-2, with D maybe TRBD1 (6 bases). The CDR3 sequence is 13 residues long. Germline V lookup: CDR1 ENHRY, CDR2 SYGVKD. The V gene lost 6 bases and the J gene lost 4 bases, with 12 bases spanning the gap. The CDR3 sequence: CAIRETGIYGYTF. The CDR3 DNA is TGTGCCATCAGAGAAACAGGGATCTATGGCTACACCTTC.